This T cell receptor beta chain was sequenced during a study of T cell changes during pregnancy in multiple sclerosis. In germline, CDR1 is SGHNT, CDR2 YYREEE (reference sequence). Trimming at V came to 3 bases and at J to 4 bases, leaving 5 bases not matched to a gene. The CDR3 runs 16 residues. Clones were sequenced by immunoSEQ multiplex PCR, and TCRdb holds only the in-frame ones, with some missing. The profile shows 74,000 or so clones, approximately 94% of them singletons. Source: CD4+ T cells from peripheral blood mononuclear cells, taken before pregnancy. The chain carries TRBV5-4 and TRBJ2-3; TRBD2 matches at 13 bases. The sequence was collected from a female donor with multiple sclerosis, enrolled in a pregnancy study. CDR3 sequence: CASSSRTSGGPDTQYF. Here the CDR3 DNA reads TGTGCCAGCAGCTCTCGGACTAGCGGGGGCCCAGATACGCAGTATTTT. Supplemented by reference TRBV5-4 and TRBJ2-3, the full variable domain reads ETGVTQSPTHLIKTRGQQVTLRCSSQSGHNTVSWYQQALGQGPQFIFQYYREEENGRGNFPPRFSGLQFPNYSSELNVNALELDDSALYLCASSSRTSGGPDTQYFGPGTRLTVL.